Sequencing of this T cell receptor (beta chain) was carried out in a study of T cells in localized non-small cell lung cancer. This CDR3 contains 14 residues. V lost 3 bases and J lost 5, with 13 bases in between. CDR1 and CDR2 from the germline V gene are MGHDK and SYGVNS. As for this clone: No antigen is known for it.

Study-wide results and caveats: It was uninvolved adjacent lung that showed the highest T cell clonality, exceeding tumor.

Clones were read by immunoSEQ multiplex PCR, and TCRdb kept only the in-frame ones, dropping some. The table lists about 40,000 clones, roughly 79% of them singletons. This chain connects TRBV25-1 to TRBJ1-2; D unclear. This TCR was sampled from a male donor at least 60 years old with stage II lung adenocarcinoma. This sample comprised peripheral blood mononuclear cells, obtained before any cancer treatment. CDR3 in amino acids: CASSDPGPTYGYTF. The DNA for the CDR3 is TGTGCCAGCAGTGACCCAGGACCCACTTATGGCTACACCTTC.